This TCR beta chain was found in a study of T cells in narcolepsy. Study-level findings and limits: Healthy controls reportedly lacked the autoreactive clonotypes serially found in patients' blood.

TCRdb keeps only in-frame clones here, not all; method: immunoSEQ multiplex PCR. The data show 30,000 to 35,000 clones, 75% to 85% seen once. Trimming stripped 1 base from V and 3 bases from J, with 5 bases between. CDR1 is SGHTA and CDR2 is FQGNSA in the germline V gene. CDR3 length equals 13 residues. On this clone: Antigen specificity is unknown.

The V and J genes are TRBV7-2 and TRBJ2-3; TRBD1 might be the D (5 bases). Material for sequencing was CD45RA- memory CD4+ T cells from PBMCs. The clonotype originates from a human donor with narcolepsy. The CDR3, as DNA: TGTGCCAGCAGCTTAGACAGGACAGATACGCAGTATTTT. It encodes CASSLDRTDTQYF.